The clone carrying this T cell receptor beta chain has a handful of counts. The antigen remains undetermined. CDR1 SGHDN and CDR2 FVKESK come from the germline V gene. The CDR3 has 13 amino acids. With 0 bases removed from V and 11 bases from J, the gap between germline ends came to 11 bases. The data belong to a study of response to subunit inactivated influenza vaccine. Study-level points and caveats: Authors proposed each seasonal influenza vaccination draws in few new T cells.

TCRdb analysed the RT-PCR reads with MiXCR anew, one entry per CDR3 protein. The sample yields about 780,000 distinct CDR3 sequences, around a sixth seen once. The sequenced sample was PBMCs from blood, obtained about 5 days after vaccination. This TCR came from a man aged 50-59 years who received an inactivated influenza vaccine. The chain has TRBV14 and TRBJ2-1, with D possibly TRBD2 on 6 matching bases. Written as DNA, the CDR3 is TGTGCCAGCAGCCAAGATCCCCGGGAGAAGCAGTTCTTC. Its protein is CASSQDPREKQFF.